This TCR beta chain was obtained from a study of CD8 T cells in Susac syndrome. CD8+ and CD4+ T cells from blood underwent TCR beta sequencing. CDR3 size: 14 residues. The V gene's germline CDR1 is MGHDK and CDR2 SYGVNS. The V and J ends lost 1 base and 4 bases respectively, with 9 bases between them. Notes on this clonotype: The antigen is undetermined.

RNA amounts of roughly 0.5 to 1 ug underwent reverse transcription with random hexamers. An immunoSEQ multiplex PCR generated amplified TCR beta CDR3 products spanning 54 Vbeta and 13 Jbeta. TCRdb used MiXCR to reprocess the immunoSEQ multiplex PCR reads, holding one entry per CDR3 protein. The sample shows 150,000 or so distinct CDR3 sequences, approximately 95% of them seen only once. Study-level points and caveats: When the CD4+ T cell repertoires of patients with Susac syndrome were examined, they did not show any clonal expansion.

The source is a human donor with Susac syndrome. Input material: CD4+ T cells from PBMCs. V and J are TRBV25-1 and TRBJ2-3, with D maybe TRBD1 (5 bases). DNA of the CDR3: TGTGCCAGCAGTGAATCCGGCAGGGCAGATACGCAGTATTTT. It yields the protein CASSESGRADTQYF.